The T cell receptor (beta chain) described here comes from a study of blood T cells in healthy people across ages. Alongside a J-beta primer mix, a sample-barcoded 5' primer served in a second PCR lasting 7 to 11 cycles. TCRdb fed the 5' RACE reads into MiXCR, producing one record per CDR3 protein. The table lists about 650,000 distinct CDR3 sequences, about a third of them singletons. Only a few counts were recorded for this clonotype. Germline CDR1 DFQATT, CDR2 SNEGSKA (reference sequence). V was clipped by 1 base and J by 2 bases, with 14 bases between them. This CDR3 has 15 residues. The clonotype was recovered from a woman older than 75 in good health. The source material was blood. The V gene is TRBV20-1, the J gene TRBJ2-5; perhaps TRBD2 as D (7 bases). CDR3 residues: CSARGAGALQETQYF. The CDR3 DNA is TGCAGTGCTAGAGGGGCGGGGGCTTTACAAGAGACCCAGTACTTC.